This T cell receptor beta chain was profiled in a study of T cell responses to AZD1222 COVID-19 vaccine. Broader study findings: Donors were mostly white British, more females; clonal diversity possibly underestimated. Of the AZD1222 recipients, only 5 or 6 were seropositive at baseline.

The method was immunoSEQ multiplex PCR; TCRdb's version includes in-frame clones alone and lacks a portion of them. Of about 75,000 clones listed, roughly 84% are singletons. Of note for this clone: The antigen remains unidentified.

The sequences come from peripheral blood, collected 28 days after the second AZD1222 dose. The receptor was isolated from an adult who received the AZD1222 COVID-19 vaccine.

The CDR3 spells CASSPLSLVSGSPRETQYF. The CDR3 DNA is TGTGCCAGCAGCCCCCTCTCACTAGTGTCCGGTAGTCCCAGGGAGACCCAGTACTTC. The chain carries TRBV3-1 (or the pseudogene TRBV3-2) and TRBJ2-5, with D possibly TRBD2 on 5 matching bases. This CDR3 spans 19 amino acids. Germline CDR1 is LGHDT and CDR2 is YNNKEL (reference sequence). Trimming left V 4 bases short and J 5 bases short, with 29 bases between.